What follows are 17 T cell receptor beta chains derived from one specimen sequenced in a study of blood T cell repertoires in COVID-19. Only in-frame clones appear in the TCRdb table, and some are missing; sequencing was by immunoSEQ multiplex PCR. Of about 54,000 clones in the sample, over 75% were seen once. What was sequenced was peripheral blood. These receptors were collected from a human donor in a cohort sampled during active COVID-19.

The V gene is TRBV29-1, the J gene TRBJ2-1; D is uncertain. CDR3 size: 8 residues. V lost 7 bases, J lost 10 bases, and 5 bases lay in between. The V gene's germline CDR1 is SQVTM and CDR2 ANQGSEA. CDR3 residues: CSAEEQFF. CDR3 in DNA: TGCAGCGCCGAGGAGCAGTTCTTC.

This rearrangement joins TRBV28 to TRBJ1-1; D remains ambiguous. V was cut by 8 bases and J by 4 bases, with 14 bases left in between. This CDR3 region has 13 residues. In germline, CDR1 is MDHEN, CDR2 SYDVKM. Written as DNA, the CDR3 is TGTGCCAGCGCCGACACCCTGGTCACTGAAGCTTTCTTT. The encoded protein is CASADTLVTEAFF.

The chain is built from TRBV7-9 and TRBJ2-5; the match to TRBD1 covers 10 bases. The germline CDR1 and CDR2 sequences are SEHNR and FQNEAQ (reference sequence). This CDR3 has 13 amino acids. V dropped 1 base and J dropped 9; count of bases not matched to a gene: 2. The CDR3 loop reads CASSLDGTGAQYF. The CDR3 nucleotides read TGTGCCAGCAGCTTAGACGGGACAGGGGCCCAGTACTTC.

V usage is TRBV6-4 and J usage is TRBJ2-1; 10 bases map to TRBD2. The V segment lost 6 bases and the J segment 10 bases; nucleotides outside the gene matches: 6. The germline V gene encodes CDR1 MRHNA and CDR2 SNTAGT. The CDR3 length is 13 residues. The DNA of the CDR3 is TGTGCCAGCAGCGAAGAGCGGGGGGGCGAGCAGTTCTTC. Translation gives CASSEERGGEQFF.

This rearrangement joins TRBV28 to TRBJ1-1, with TRBD1 matching 9 bases. The CDR3 is 14 amino acids. Germline CDR1 MDHEN, CDR2 SYDVKM. V dropped 5 bases and J dropped 5; count of bases not matched to a gene: 6. The DNA of the CDR3 is TGTGCCAGCAGTGTGACAGGGGGGTGGACTGAAGCTTTCTTT. It translates to CASSVTGGWTEAFF.

This sequence joins TRBV7-8 and TRBJ2-1, with a tentative D call TRBD2 (6 bases). V lost 5 bases to trimming and J lost 5 bases, with 16 bases between them. This CDR3 spans 15 amino acids. Germline-derived CDR1 and CDR2 are SGHVS and FQNEAQ. The CDR3 DNA reads TGTGCCAGCAGCCCCTCCCGGAGGGAGGACAATGAGCAGTTCTTC. Its protein product is CASSPSRREDNEQFF. Full variable domain (outside the CDR3, taken from reference TRBV7-8 and TRBJ2-1): GAGVSQSPRYKVAKRGQDVALRCDPISGHVSLFWYQQALGQGPEFLTYFQNEAQLDKSGLPSDRFFAERPEGSVSTLKIQRTQQEDSAVYLCASSPSRREDNEQFFGPGTRLTVL.

The chain joins TRBV15 to TRBJ2-1; tentative D call: TRBD1 (5 bases). Germline V gene lookup returns CDR1 LNHNV and CDR2 YYDKDF (reference sequence). The CDR3 length is 15 residues. Trimming cost V 4 bases and J 0 bases, with 10 bases left between them. The CDR3 coding sequence is TGTGCCACCAGCATCAGGGAAAGCTCCTACAATGAGCAGTTCTTC. Translation gives CATSIRESSYNEQFF.

This sequence joins TRBV27 and TRBJ2-7; D ambiguous. The CDR3 loop spans 11 amino acids. Trimming left V 4 bases short and J 1 base short, with 2 bases between. Germline CDR1 is MNHEY and CDR2 is SMNVEV (reference sequence). The CDR3 nucleotides read TGTGCCAGCAGTTCGTCCTACGAGCAGTACTTC. Translated: CASSSSYEQYF.

In this sample, this clone turned up once. The gene calls are TRBV12-3 or TRBV12-4 and TRBJ2-2; D not resolved. Trimming removed 5 bases from V and 6 bases from J, with 7 bases in between. The CDR3 is 12 residues long. The CDR3 DNA reads TGTGCCAGCAGTCCCAATTCCGGGGAGCTGTTTTTT. Translated: CASSPNSGELFF.

This chain links TRBV7-8 with TRBJ2-7, with 12 bases aligning to TRBD2. The CDR3 extends over 15 amino acids. The germline gives CDR1 SGHVS, CDR2 FQNEAQ. J was trimmed by 4 bases and V by 2 bases; bases with no gene match: 3. The CDR3 loop reads CASSLLAGGEYEQYF. DNA of the CDR3: TGTGCCAGCAGCTTACTAGCGGGAGGGGAGTACGAGCAGTACTTC.

The V and J genes are TRBV7-2 and TRBJ2-7; a weak D match, TRBD1 (5 bases). The germline V gene encodes CDR1 SGHTA and CDR2 FQGNSA. V lost 4 bases and J 2 bases, leaving 9 bases between the germline ends. The CDR3 runs 13 residues. CDR3 nucleotides: TGTGCCAGCAGCTCGAGACAGCCCTACGAGCAGTACTTC. This gives the protein CASSSRQPYEQYF. Looking up the rest from reference TRBV7-2 and TRBJ2-7 gives the full variable domain: GAGVSQSPSNKVTEKGKDVELRCDPISGHTALYWYRQSLGQGLEFLIYFQGNSAPDKSGLPSDRFSAERTGGSVSTLTIQRTQQEDSAVYLCASSSRQPYEQYFGPGTRLTVT.

The chain has TRBV14 and TRBJ2-1; 11 nucleotides match TRBD2. Losses at the gene ends were 4 bases for V and 6 bases for J; bases not matched to a gene: 2. Germline CDR1 SGHDN, CDR2 FVKESK. The CDR3 is 14 residues long. The CDR3 DNA reads as TGTGCCAGCAGCCCGGGACTAGCGGCCAATGAGCAGTTCTTC. Protein: CASSPGLAANEQFF.

The sample holds one count of this clone. The chain links TRBV5-1 to TRBJ2-7; TRBD1 is a possible D gene (6 bases). Germline V gene data show CDR1 as SGHRS and CDR2 as YFSETQ. This CDR3 has 15 amino acids. V was trimmed by 0 bases and J by 3 bases, leaving 13 bases between them. The CDR3 DNA sequence: TGCGCCAGCAGCTTGGGAGGGGGTGAGGGCTACGAGCAGTACTTC. Its translation is CASSLGGGEGYEQYF. The whole variable domain, remainder taken from reference TRBV5-1 and TRBJ2-7, is KAGVTQTPRYLIKTRGQQVTLSCSPISGHRSVSWYQQTPGQGLQFLFEYFSETQRNKGNFPGRFSGRQFSNSRSEMNVSTLELGDSALYLCASSLGGGEGYEQYFGPGTRLTVT.

The chain links TRBV6-5 to TRBJ2-7, with 8 bases identical to TRBD1. The germline V gene encodes CDR1 MNHEY and CDR2 SVGAGI. The CDR3 runs to 14 residues. Trimming removed 5 bases from V and 3 bases from J; junction bases left unmatched: 6. The CDR3 bases are TGTGCCAGCAGTCCATTTGGACAGGGCTACGAGCAGTACTTC. Translation gives CASSPFGQGYEQYF.

The chain carries TRBV28 and TRBJ1-6, with D perhaps matching TRBD1 (5 bases). V lost 4 bases and J lost 6, with 16 bases in between. CDR3 length equals 16 residues. Per germline, CDR1 MDHEN and CDR2 SYDVKM. The CDR3 loop is CASSSAGFRVNSPLHF. The CDR3, as DNA: TGTGCCAGCAGTTCCGCAGGGTTTCGGGTTAATTCACCCCTCCACTTT.

The J gene is TRBJ2-1, the V gene TRBV28; D is unresolved. The ends were cut back, 7 bases at V and 7 bases at J, with 17 bases in the middle. This CDR3 region has 14 residues. Per germline, CDR1 MDHEN and CDR2 SYDVKM. CDR3 in amino acids: CASTESLRRNEQFF. CDR3 nucleotides: TGTGCCAGCACGGAGAGTCTGCGACGGAATGAGCAGTTCTTC.

V usage is TRBV5-1 and J usage is TRBJ2-5, with D perhaps matching TRBD2 (5 bases). The V end was cut by 0 bases, the J end by 8 bases, with 11 bases between. The CDR3 extends over 13 amino acids. CDR1 is SGHRS and CDR2 is YFSETQ in the germline V gene. The CDR3 reads CASSLGTEGTQYF. As DNA, the CDR3 is TGCGCCAGCAGCTTGGGGACCGAGGGCACCCAGTACTTC.